A selection of T cell receptor beta chains follows, all from one sample in a study of patients and donors after allogeneic stem cell transplantation. MiXCR was run by TCRdb on the RT-PCR reads, yielding one entry per CDR3 protein. The sample carries roughly 940,000 distinct CDR3 sequences, roughly 18% recorded once. The sample comprised blood, either unsorted or a sorted T cell fraction (not recorded which). The receptors stem from a human donor who was either an allogeneic HSCT recipient or a stem cell or donor lymphocyte infusion donor (not recorded which). It is not recorded whose cells these are; they may come from a transplant donor. Each CDR3 is given with its conserved first and last residue. A D gene is named only where the DNA matches it firmly. Clone sizes are given selectively: once, few, many, or a class where the clone is expanded.

v_call: TRBV6-1
clone_size: .
d_call: TRBD1
j_call: TRBJ2-2
cdr3_nt: TGTGCCAGCAGTGGCCAGGGGGCGGGCGGGGAGCTGTTTTTT
cdr3_aa: CASSGQGAGGELFF

v_call: TRBV5-1
clone_size: .
d_call: .
j_call: TRBJ2-1
cdr3_nt: TGCGCCAGCAGTTATAGGAGGGGGGTGGCTGAGCAGTTCTTC
cdr3_aa: CASSYRRGVAEQFF

v_call: TRBV14
clone_size: once
d_call: .
j_call: TRBJ2-3
cdr3_nt: TGTGCCAGCAGCCAGGAGTTCTCAGATACGCAGTATTTT
cdr3_aa: CASSQEFSDTQYF

v_call: TRBV7-9
clone_size: few
d_call: TRBD1
j_call: TRBJ2-1
cdr3_nt: TGTGCCAGCGGCTCCCCGGGACTCGGGTCAGGGGGCGAGCAGTTCTTC
cdr3_aa: CASGSPGLGSGGEQFF

v_call: TRBV7-8
clone_size: few
d_call: .
j_call: TRBJ1-5
cdr3_nt: TGTGCCAGCAGCTTAGTCGCAGGGCCCAATCAGCCCCAGCATTTT
cdr3_aa: CASSLVAGPNQPQHF

v_call: TRBV5-1
clone_size: .
d_call: TRBD2
j_call: TRBJ2-2
cdr3_nt: TGCGCCAGCAGCCCGCCACTAGCGGGAGTTACCGGGGAGCTGTTTTTT
cdr3_aa: CASSPPLAGVTGELFF

v_call: TRBV6-1
clone_size: .
d_call: .
j_call: TRBJ1-1
cdr3_nt: TGTGCCAGCATTTCAGGGAGGGTGGGGAACACTGAAGCTTTCTTT
cdr3_aa: CASISGRVGNTEAFF

v_call: TRBV5-1
clone_size: few
d_call: .
j_call: TRBJ2-7
cdr3_nt: TGCGCCAGCAGCTTGGGGGACCTAGGGTACGAGCAGTACTTC
cdr3_aa: CASSLGDLGYEQYF

v_call: TRBV9
clone_size: .
d_call: .
j_call: TRBJ2-7
cdr3_nt: TGTGCCAGCAGCGCCTTAATTGGACCACCCCCCTACGAGCAGTACTTC
cdr3_aa: CASSALIGPPPYEQYF

v_call: TRBV20-1
clone_size: few
d_call: .
j_call: TRBJ1-2
cdr3_nt: TGCAGTGCTAGCTCCACCTTGCGAGCTAACTATGGCTACACCTTC
cdr3_aa: CSASSTLRANYGYTF

v_call: TRBV6-6
clone_size: .
d_call: .
j_call: TRBJ2-1
cdr3_nt: TGTGCCAGCAGTGCCCCCGACTGGAATGAGCAGTTCTTC
cdr3_aa: CASSAPDWNEQFF

v_call: TRBV5-1
clone_size: .
d_call: .
j_call: TRBJ2-3
cdr3_nt: TGCGCCAGCAGCACCCAGGGACGGACTAGCACAGATACGCAGTATTTT
cdr3_aa: CASSTQGRTSTDTQYF

v_call: TRBV29-1
clone_size: few
d_call: .
j_call: TRBJ2-7
cdr3_nt: TGCAGCGTCGGGGCACACGGGCCGTTGGGCTACGAGCAGTACTTC
cdr3_aa: CSVGAHGPLGYEQYF

v_call: TRBV24-1
clone_size: .
d_call: TRBD1
j_call: TRBJ1-2
cdr3_nt: TGTGCCACCAGTGATGCAGGGGGAACGAACTATGGCTACACCTTC
cdr3_aa: CATSDAGGTNYGYTF

v_call: TRBV12-3/TRBV12-4
clone_size: many
d_call: TRBD2
j_call: TRBJ2-1
cdr3_nt: TGTGCCAGCACCATGGGGCTAGCGGGAGTTGTGAATGAGCAGTTCTTC
cdr3_aa: CASTMGLAGVVNEQFF

v_call: TRBV20-1
clone_size: many
d_call: .
j_call: TRBJ1-5
cdr3_nt: TGCAGTGCTAGAGGAAGACTAGAGGAGGGGGACGGCAATCAGCCCCAGCATTTT
cdr3_aa: CSARGRLEEGDGNQPQHF

v_call: TRBV12-3/TRBV12-4
clone_size: .
d_call: TRBD1
j_call: TRBJ2-5
cdr3_nt: TGTGCCAGCAGTCTCACCGGGACAGGGGTGCGAGAGACCCAGTACTTC
cdr3_aa: CASSLTGTGVRETQYF

v_call: TRBV5-1
clone_size: .
d_call: .
j_call: TRBJ1-1
cdr3_nt: TGCGCCAGCAGCTTCTGGGGGGGCTATCAAGCTTTCTTT
cdr3_aa: CASSFWGGYQAFF